This T cell receptor beta chain was sequenced in a study of CD8 T cells in ankylosing spondylitis. TCRdb itself ran the 5' RACE reads through MiXCR, one entry per CDR3 protein. The sample lists about 230,000 distinct CDR3 sequences; approximately 7.6% were seen once. This clonotype was seen repeatedly, ten times or more. V was clipped by 4 bases and J by 1 base; unmatched bases: 3. The CDR3 sequence is 15 residues long. The sequence was collected from a female donor with ankylosing spondylitis or in good health (not recorded which). Specimen: blood, either unsorted or a sorted T cell fraction (not recorded which). The chain carries TRBV12-3 or TRBV12-4 and TRBJ2-2, with 7 bases identical to TRBD1. The CDR3 loop is CASSSRDRNTGELFF. The CDR3 nucleotides read TGTGCCAGCAGTTCCCGGGACAGGAACACCGGGGAGCTGTTTTTT.